The entry below gives a single T cell receptor beta chain sequence along with its context. No cognate antigen has been identified for it. No much larger clone is present one base from it, and per-base qualities are unavailable. The data are from a study of blood T cells in healthy people across ages (dated by TCRdb to 2014 to 2015). Concerning the study at large: Template switching captured roughly one uniquely barcoded TCR beta cDNA molecule per two T cells in model experiments. The study measured age-related changes in TCR beta repertoire diversity using deep sequencing normalized with unique cDNA molecular identifiers. The donors were split into four age groups: young (average 16 years), middle-aged (more than 35), aged (about 62) and long-lived (approximately 89). Donors of different ages were randomly distributed across sequencing lanes to avoid experimental bias. Two additional independent replicas of 1 million unique cDNA reads from the same blood draw were analyzed for two donors (one aged 18 to 30 and one aged 80 or older). Broad study findings and their caveats: As age increased, observed TCR beta diversity per million T cells dropped in a roughly linear way, and a significant reduction was already evident by age roughly 36. Observed TCR beta diversity correlated strongly with the percentage of naive T cells measured by flow cytometry. Estimates of total diversity based on one million sequenced T cells were considered lower bounds and underestimates. Compared with the aged group, more naive CD4+ T cells, fewer expanded clones and increased TCR diversity were shown by the long-lived group, suggesting age selection. Conclusive comparison of naive and antigen-experienced compartments was prevented by the profiling of bulk unsorted PBMCs. Because the CMV infection status of the donors was unknown, age-related changes in expanded clonotypes may potentially have been confounded.

The method behind the library was 5' RACE. Data came from an Illumina HiSeq 2500. A second PCR of roughly 6 to 11 cycles was run with a J-beta primer mix and a sample-barcoded 5' primer. A unique molecular identifier was introduced onto each TCR beta cDNA molecule by a template-switch 5' adaptor carrying 12 random nucleotides. At least 2.5 million CDR3-containing paired-end reads were obtained from each sample. First-strand cDNA was synthesized from all RNA with the Mint cDNA synthesis kit, primed by a TRBC-specific oligonucleotide. All cDNA was treated with uracil-DNA glycosylase and then went through a first 18-cycle PCR with the universal primers M1SS and BC2_uni_R. The study's processing was this. For normalization, 1 million high-quality reads were randomly selected from each sample, with every read carrying a distinct molecular identifier. Reads sharing molecular identifiers were discarded rather than binned into consensus sequences. MiTCR, with a Q25 quality threshold and the strictest error-elimination algorithm, was used for CDR3 identification, clonotype clustering and error correction. Lower-bound total TCR beta diversity was estimated with a nonparametric unseen species model using Euler transformation. TCRdb redid the processing of the public reads, applying fastp at Q25 and MiXCR, and retained in-frame beta chains. Each record represents a unique CDR3 protein, reported with the most common genes and DNA among its rows. V and J calls and clone size were set by TCRdb, not the authors. For this sample there are some 1.4 million distinct CDR3 sequences; 35% to 45% appear just once. The top ten clonotypes cover roughly 8.2% of the sample.

Systemically healthy Caucasian individuals from Russia, around 38 in total and aged roughly 6 to 100 years, were included as donors. Each donor gave about 11 milliliters of peripheral blood, drawn into EDTA-treated Vacutainer tubes. PBMCs were isolated by Ficoll-Paque density-gradient centrifugation, with at least 7 million obtained per sample. Total RNA was extracted from PBMCs with Trizol reagent, with at least 5.5 micrograms obtained per sample. For every donor, flow cytometry on a PBMC aliquot measured the percentage of naive CD45RAhigh/CD27high T cells. Here V drops 5 bases and J drops 8 bases, and the junction holds 8 bases not matched to any gene. From cysteine to phenylalanine, the CDR3 is 15 amino acids long. Of all the DNA, just the CDR3 is kept, 45 bases in frame from base 1.

This TCR was sampled from a woman aged 18-29 years in good health. Recombination joined TRBV12-3 or TRBV12-4 with TRBJ2-3; TRBD1 lines up with 12 middle nucleotides. The sequencing input was blood. For the CDR3, the sequence is CASSKPGQGASTQYF. The DNA sequence is as follows: TGTGCCAGCAGTAAACCGGGACAGGGGGCAAGTACGCAGTATTTT.